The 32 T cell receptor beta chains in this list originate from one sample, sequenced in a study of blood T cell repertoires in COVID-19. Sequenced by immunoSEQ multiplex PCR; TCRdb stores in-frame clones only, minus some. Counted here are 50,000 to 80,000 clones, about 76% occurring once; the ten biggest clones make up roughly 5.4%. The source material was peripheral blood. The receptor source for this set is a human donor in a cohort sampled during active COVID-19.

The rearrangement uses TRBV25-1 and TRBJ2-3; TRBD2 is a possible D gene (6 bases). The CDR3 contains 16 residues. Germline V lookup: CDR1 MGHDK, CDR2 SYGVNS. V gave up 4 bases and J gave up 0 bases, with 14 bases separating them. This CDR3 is CASSAVRGPSTDTQYF. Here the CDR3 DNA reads TGTGCCAGCAGTGCAGTGCGGGGCCCTAGCACAGATACGCAGTATTTT.

The CDR3 coding sequence is TGTGCTAGTGGTTTGGTACCCGGACAGTTCACTGAAGCTTTCTTT. Its translation is CASGLVPGQFTEAFF. The rearrangement links TRBV12-5 to TRBJ1-1; maybe TRBD1 (6 bases). The V gene lost 0 bases and the J gene lost 4 bases, with 12 bases spanning the gap. The CDR3 runs to 15 residues. The germline gives CDR1 LGHNT, CDR2 FRNRAP. The whole variable domain, filled in from reference TRBV12-5 and TRBJ1-1, reads DARVTQTPRHKVTEMGQEVTMRCQPILGHNTVFWYRQTMMQGLELLAYFRNRAPLDDSGMPKDRFSAEMPDATLATLKIQPSEPRDSAVYFCASGLVPGQFTEAFFGQGTRLTVV.

This CDR3 is CASSSVLGYEQYF. Written as DNA, the CDR3 is TGTGCCAGCAGCTCCGTACTAGGTTACGAGCAGTACTTC. The chain combines TRBV7-8 with TRBJ2-7; the D gene is possibly TRBD2 (5 bases). V was trimmed by 4 bases and J by 4 bases, leaving 11 bases between them. This CDR3 is 13 amino acids long. CDR1 is SGHVS, CDR2 FQNEAQ, per germline.

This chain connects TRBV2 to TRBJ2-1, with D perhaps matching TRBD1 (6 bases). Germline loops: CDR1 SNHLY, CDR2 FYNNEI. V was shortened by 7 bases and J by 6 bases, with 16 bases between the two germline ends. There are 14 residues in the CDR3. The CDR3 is CASNWDTISNEQFF. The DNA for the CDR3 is TGTGCCAGCAATTGGGACACCATTTCCAATGAGCAGTTCTTC.

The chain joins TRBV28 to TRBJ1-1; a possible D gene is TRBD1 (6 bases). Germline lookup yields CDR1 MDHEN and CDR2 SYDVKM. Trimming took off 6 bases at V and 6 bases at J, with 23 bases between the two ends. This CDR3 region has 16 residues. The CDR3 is CASRKGIQGWGSEAFF. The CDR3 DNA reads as TGTGCCAGCAGGAAAGGGATCCAGGGGTGGGGGTCTGAAGCTTTCTTT.

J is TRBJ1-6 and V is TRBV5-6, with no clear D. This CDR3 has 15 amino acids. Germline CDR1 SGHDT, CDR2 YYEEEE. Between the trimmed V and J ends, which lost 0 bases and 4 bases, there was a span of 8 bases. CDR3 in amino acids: CASSLGVSYNSPLHF. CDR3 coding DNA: TGTGCCAGCAGCTTGGGCGTAAGTTATAATTCACCCCTCCACTTT. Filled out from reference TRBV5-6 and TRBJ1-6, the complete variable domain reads DAGVTQSPTHLIKTRGQQVTLRCSPKSGHDTVSWYQQALGQGPQFIFQYYEEEERQRGNFPDRFSGHQFPNYSSELNVNALLLGDSALYLCASSLGVSYNSPLHFGNGTRLTVT.

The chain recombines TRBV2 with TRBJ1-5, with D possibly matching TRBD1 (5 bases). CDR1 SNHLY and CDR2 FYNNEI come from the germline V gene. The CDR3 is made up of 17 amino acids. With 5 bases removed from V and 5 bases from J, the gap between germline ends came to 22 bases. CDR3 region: CASSRMGGGNEDQPQHF. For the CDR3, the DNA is TGTGCCAGCAGTCGAATGGGGGGAGGGAACGAGGATCAGCCCCAGCATTTT.

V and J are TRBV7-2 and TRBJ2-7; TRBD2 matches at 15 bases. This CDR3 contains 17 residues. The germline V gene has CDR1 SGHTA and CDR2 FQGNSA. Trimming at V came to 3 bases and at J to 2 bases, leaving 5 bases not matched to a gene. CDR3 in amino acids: CASSLGLAGGQPYEQYF. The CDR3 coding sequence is TGTGCCAGCAGCTTGGGACTAGCGGGGGGACAACCCTACGAGCAGTACTTC.

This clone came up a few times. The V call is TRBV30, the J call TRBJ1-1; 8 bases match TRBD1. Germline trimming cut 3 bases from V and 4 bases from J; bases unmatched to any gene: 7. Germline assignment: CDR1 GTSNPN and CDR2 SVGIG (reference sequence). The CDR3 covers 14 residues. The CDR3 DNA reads TGTGCCTGGAGGCCGGGACAGGCGGGCACTGAAGCTTTCTTT. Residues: CAWRPGQAGTEAFF.

CDR3 protein: CASSLWGQGYTF. As DNA, the CDR3 is TGTGCCAGCAGCTTGTGGGGGCAAGGCTACACCTTC. The gene calls are TRBV5-6 and TRBJ1-2, with D perhaps matching TRBD1 (6 bases). The CDR3 length is 12 residues. The V end was cut by 1 base, the J end by 8 bases, with 9 bases between. The germline V gene encodes CDR1 SGHDT and CDR2 YYEEEE.

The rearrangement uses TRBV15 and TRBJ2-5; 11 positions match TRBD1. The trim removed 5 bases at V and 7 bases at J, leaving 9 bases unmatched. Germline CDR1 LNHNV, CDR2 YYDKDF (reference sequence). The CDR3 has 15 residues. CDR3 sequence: CATSGRGTGGVTQYF. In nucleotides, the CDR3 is TGTGCCACCAGCGGCCGAGGGACAGGGGGAGTGACCCAGTACTTC. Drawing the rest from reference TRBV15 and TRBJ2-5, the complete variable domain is DAMVIQNPRYQVTQFGKPVTLSCSQTLNHNVMYWYQQKSSQAPKLLFHYYDKDFNNEADTPDNFQSRRPNTSFCFLDIRSPGLGDTAMYLCATSGRGTGGVTQYFGPGTRLLVL.

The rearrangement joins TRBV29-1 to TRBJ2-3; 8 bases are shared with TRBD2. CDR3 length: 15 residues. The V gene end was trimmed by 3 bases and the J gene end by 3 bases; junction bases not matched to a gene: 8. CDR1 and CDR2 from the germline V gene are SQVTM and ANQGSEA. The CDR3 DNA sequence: TGCAGCGTTGAGCCCAGGGAGCGGGGGACAGATACGCAGTATTTT. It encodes CSVEPRERGTDTQYF.

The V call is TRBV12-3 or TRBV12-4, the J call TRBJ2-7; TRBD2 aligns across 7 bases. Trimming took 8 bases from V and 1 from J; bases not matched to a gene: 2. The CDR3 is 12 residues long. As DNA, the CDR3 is TGTGCCAGCGGGGGAGGGTCCTACGAGCAGTACTTC. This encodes CASGGGSYEQYF.

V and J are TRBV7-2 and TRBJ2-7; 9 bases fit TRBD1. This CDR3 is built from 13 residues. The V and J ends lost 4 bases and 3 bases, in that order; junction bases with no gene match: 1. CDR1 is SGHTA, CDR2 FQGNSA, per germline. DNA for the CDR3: TGTGCCAGCAGCTGGGACAGGGACTACGAGCAGTACTTC. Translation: CASSWDRDYEQYF.

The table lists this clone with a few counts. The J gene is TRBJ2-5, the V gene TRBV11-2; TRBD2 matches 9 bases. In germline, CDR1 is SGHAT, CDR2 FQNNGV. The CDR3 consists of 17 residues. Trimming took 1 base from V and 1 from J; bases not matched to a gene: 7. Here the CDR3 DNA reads TGTGCCAGCAGCTTAGGGAGCGGGGGGATTCGCCAAGAGACCCAGTACTTC. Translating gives CASSLGSGGIRQETQYF.

This CDR3 is CASSIGTVGETQYF. The CDR3 nucleotides read TGTGCCAGTAGTATTGGAACAGTGGGAGAGACCCAGTACTTC. J is TRBJ2-5 and V is TRBV19; D gene ambiguous. In germline, CDR1 is LNHDA, CDR2 SQIVND (reference sequence). The CDR3 consists of 14 residues. Trimming took 3 bases from V and 4 from J, leaving 12 bases between them.

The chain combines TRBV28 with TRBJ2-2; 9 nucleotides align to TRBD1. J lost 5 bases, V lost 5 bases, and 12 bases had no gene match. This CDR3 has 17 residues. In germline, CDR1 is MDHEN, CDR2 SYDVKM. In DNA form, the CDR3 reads TGTGCCAGCAGTGATCTCCCGGGACAGGGAGGGACCGGGGAGCTGTTTTTT. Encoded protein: CASSDLPGQGGTGELFF. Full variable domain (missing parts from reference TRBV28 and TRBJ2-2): DVKVTQSSRYLVKRTGEKVFLECVQDMDHENMFWYRQDPGLGLRLIYFSYDVKMKEKGDIPEGYSVSREKKERFSLILESASTNQTSMYLCASSDLPGQGGTGELFFGEGSRLTVL.

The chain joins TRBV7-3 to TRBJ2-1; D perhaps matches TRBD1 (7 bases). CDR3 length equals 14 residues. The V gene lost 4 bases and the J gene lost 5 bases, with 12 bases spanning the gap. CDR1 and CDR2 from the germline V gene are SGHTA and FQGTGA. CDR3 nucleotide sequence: TGTGCCAGCAGCTCGGACAGGAGGGACAATGAGCAGTTCTTC. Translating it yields CASSSDRRDNEQFF. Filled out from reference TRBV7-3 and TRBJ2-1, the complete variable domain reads GAGVSQTPSNKVTEKGKYVELRCDPISGHTALYWYRQSLGQGPEFLIYFQGTGAADDSGLPNDRFFAVRPEGSVSTLKIQRTERGDSAVYLCASSSDRRDNEQFFGPGTRLTVL.

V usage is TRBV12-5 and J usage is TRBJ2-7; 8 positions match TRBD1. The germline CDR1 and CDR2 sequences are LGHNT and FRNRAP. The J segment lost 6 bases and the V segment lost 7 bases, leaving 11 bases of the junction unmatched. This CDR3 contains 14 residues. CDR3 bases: TGTGCTAGTGTCAACTCAGGGGGCCTAAGCGAGCAGTACTTC. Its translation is CASVNSGGLSEQYF.

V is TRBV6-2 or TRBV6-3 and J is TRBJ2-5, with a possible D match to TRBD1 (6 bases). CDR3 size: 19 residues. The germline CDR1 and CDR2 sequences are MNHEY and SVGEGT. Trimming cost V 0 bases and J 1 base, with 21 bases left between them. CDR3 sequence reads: CASSYSTANRDEPQETQYF. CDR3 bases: TGTGCCAGCAGTTACTCGACCGCAAACAGGGACGAGCCCCAAGAGACCCAGTACTTC.

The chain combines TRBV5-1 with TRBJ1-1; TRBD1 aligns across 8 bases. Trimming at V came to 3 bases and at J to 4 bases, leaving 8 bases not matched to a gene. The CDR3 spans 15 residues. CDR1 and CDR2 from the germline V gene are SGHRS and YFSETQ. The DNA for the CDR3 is TGCGCCAGCAGCTCTTGGACAGGGATGGGCACTGAAGCTTTCTTT. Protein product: CASSSWTGMGTEAFF.

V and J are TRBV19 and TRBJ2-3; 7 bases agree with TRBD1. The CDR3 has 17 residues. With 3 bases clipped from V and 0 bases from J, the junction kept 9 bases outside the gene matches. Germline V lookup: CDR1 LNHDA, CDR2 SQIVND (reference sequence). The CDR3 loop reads CASSIPLQGSSTDTQYF. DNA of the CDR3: TGTGCCAGTAGTATCCCCCTACAGGGGTCTAGCACAGATACGCAGTATTTT.

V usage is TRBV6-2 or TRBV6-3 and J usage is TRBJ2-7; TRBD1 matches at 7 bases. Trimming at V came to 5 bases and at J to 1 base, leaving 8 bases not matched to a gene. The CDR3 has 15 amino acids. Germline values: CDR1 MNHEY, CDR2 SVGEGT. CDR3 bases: TGTGCCAGCAGTACAGGGGAGCCCTGGTCCTACGAGCAGTACTTC. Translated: CASSTGEPWSYEQYF.

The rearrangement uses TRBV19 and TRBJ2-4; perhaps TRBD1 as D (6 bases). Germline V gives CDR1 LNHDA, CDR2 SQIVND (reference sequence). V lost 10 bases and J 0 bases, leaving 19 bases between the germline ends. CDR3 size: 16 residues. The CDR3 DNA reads TGTGCCACCCAGGACAGAGAAAATATAGCCAAAAACATTCAGTACTTC. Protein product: CATQDRENIAKNIQYF.

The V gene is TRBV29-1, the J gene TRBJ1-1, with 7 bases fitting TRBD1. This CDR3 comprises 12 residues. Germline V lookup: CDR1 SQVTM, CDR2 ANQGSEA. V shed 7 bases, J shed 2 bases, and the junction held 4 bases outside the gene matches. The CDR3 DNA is TGCAGCGCGGGACAGTCCAACACTGAAGCTTTCTTT. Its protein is CSAGQSNTEAFF.

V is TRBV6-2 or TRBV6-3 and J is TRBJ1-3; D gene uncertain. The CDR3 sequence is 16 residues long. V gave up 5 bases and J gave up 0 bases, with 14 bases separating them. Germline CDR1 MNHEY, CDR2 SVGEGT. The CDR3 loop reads CASSGQDGGSGNTIYF. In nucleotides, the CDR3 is TGTGCCAGCAGTGGTCAGGACGGAGGCTCTGGAAACACCATATATTTT.

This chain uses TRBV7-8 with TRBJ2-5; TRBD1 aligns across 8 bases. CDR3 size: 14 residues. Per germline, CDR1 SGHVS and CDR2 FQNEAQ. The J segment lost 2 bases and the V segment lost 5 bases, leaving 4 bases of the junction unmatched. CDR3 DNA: TGTGCCAGCAGCCAAGACAGGGGTCAAGAGACCCAGTACTTC. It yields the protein CASSQDRGQETQYF.

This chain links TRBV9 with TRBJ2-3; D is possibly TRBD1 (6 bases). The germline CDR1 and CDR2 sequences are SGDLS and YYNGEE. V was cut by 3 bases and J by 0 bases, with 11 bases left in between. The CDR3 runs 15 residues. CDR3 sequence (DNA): TGTGCCAGCAGCGGAAGCGGACAGAGCACAGATACGCAGTATTTT. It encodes CASSGSGQSTDTQYF.

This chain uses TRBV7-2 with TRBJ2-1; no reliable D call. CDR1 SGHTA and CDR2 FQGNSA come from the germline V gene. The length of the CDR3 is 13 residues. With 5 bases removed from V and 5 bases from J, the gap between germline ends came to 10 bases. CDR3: CASSQIRDNEQFF. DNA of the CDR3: TGTGCCAGCAGCCAAATCCGGGACAATGAGCAGTTCTTC.

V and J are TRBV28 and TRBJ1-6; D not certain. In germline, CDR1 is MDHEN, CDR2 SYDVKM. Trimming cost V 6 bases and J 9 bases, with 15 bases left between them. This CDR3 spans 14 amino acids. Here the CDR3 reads CASSPGISASPLHF. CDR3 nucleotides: TGTGCCAGCAGCCCCGGGATTTCTGCTTCACCCCTCCACTTT.

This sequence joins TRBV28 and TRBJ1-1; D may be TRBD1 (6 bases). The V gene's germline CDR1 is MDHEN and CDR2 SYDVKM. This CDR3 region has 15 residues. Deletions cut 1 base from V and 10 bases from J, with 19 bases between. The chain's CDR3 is CASSLYRDGRLTAFF. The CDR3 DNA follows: TGTGCCAGCAGTTTATACAGGGACGGCAGACTGACAGCTTTCTTT.

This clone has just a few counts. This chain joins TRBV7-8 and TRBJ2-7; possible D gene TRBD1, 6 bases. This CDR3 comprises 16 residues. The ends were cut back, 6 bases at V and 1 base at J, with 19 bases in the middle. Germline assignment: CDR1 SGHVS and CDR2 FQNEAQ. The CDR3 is CASSFDRHSSSYEQYF. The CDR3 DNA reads TGTGCCAGCAGTTTTGACAGGCACAGCTCTTCCTACGAGCAGTACTTC.